This T cell receptor beta chain was sequenced during a study of blood T cell repertoires in COVID-19. Study-wide context: The study drew acute and convalescent COVID-19 samples from the United States, Italy and Spain. Sources were T cells, B-cell-depleted T cells, or PBMCs; the material itself was cDNA or gDNA.

The CDR3 extends over 15 amino acids. V was trimmed by 2 bases and J by 7 bases, leaving 15 bases between them. Germline V gene sequence: CDR1 SGHRS, CDR2 YFSETQ. Methods used by the authors: By means of reference gene primer amplification, nucleated cell counts were estimated. TCRdb's table, derived via immunoSEQ multiplex PCR, lists solely in-frame clones and lacks some. Clone size and V and J calls were adopted from that table, with D and trimming inferred from the DNA. Among about 140,000 clones, 76% were seen once, and the ten largest hold around 4.2%. The gene calls are TRBV5-1 and TRBJ1-4, with D uncertain. The source is a woman aged 80 or over with active or convalescent COVID-19. Sequenced sample: peripheral blood. CDR3 sequence: CASSFSHPGGEKLFF. CDR3 coding DNA: TGCGCCAGCAGCTTTTCCCATCCCGGTGGTGAAAAACTGTTTTTT.